The clone carrying this TCR beta chain showed up many times. Its antigen remains unidentified. Single cDNA molecules in the library carried unique molecular identifiers attached during preparation. TCRdb called the RACE reads again in MiXCR, with one record for every CDR3 protein. The repertoire holds nearly 110,000 distinct CDR3 sequences, with roughly 12% as singletons. This record belongs to a study of human T cells and chemical hapten exposure. Study-level background: Across samples, TCR yields varied, mostly owing to small differences in pooled library volumes.

The time point denotes: pre-sensitization, week 0. Treatment indicated: therapeutic diphenylcyclopropenone sensitization with weekly scalp DPC. Findings and caveats of the study: Expanded TCRs produced significantly more large CDR3 similarity clusters than controls did.

This clonotype was obtained from a woman between 45 and 65 years old with alopecia areata. Some clones in this sample may be carry-over from other donors' samples. Specimen: whole blood, collected in connection with sensitization to the hapten diphenylcyclopropenone (DPC).

CDR3 sequence: CASSILMSEGADTQYF. CDR3 coding DNA: TGTGCCAGCAGCATCCTGATGTCCGAAGGGGCAGATACGCAGTATTTT. This rearrangement joins TRBV7-2 to TRBJ2-3; possible D gene TRBD1, 5 bases. The germline V gene encodes CDR1 SGHTA and CDR2 FQGNSA. CDR3 length: 16 residues. Trimming stripped 5 bases from V and 4 bases from J, with 19 bases between. Variable domain in full (rest from reference TRBV7-2 and TRBJ2-3): GAGVSQSPSNKVTEKGKDVELRCDPISGHTALYWYRQSLGQGLEFLIYFQGNSAPDKSGLPSDRFSAERTGGSVSTLTIQRTQQEDSAVYLCASSILMSEGADTQYFGPGTRLTVL.